This T cell receptor beta chain was found in a study of blood T cell repertoires in COVID-19 (dated by TCRdb to the early 2020s). About the full investigation: The collaborator samples originated in the United States, Italy and Spain and spanned the acute and convalescent phases of COVID-19. Samples came from the ongoing ImmuneRACE study (first 160 participants) plus 1,254 subjects from 6 global collaborators. Nearly every sample came with metadata listing a de-identified subject ID, COVID-19 status, age in years and sex. The repertoires were made available in a free public database intended to serve as a resource for research on the immune response to SARS-CoV-2. The dataset comprised deeply sampled blood TCRbeta repertoires from subjects exposed to, actively infected with, or recovered from COVID-19. The prospective study material was composed of cDNA or gDNA derived from T cells, B-cell-depleted T cells, or PBMCs. Where available, HLA class I and class II types were taken from metadata supplied by the sample provider and were not determined by assay-based typing.

TCRbeta CDR3 regions were amplified from genomic DNA using the immunoSEQ Assay, a bias-controlled multiplex PCR. The study's own analysis went as follows. The number of nucleated cells in each sample was estimated from the amplification of reference gene primers within the assay. To quantify the absolute abundance of each unique TCRbeta CDR3 rearrangement, sequence reads were collapsed and filtered. Productive Simpson clonality was computed per sample as the square root of Simpson's diversity index over productive rearrangements. In TCRdb, the immuneACCESS table is reduced to in-frame sequences with V and J assigned. These tables do not hold every clone; where another copy was compared, an unresolved V gene accounts for under half, and the others remain unexplained. Clone size and the V and J calls come from that table; the DNA yielded D and trimming. Recorded for this sample are over 150,000 clones; around four fifths of them occurred a single time. The top ten hold around 2.8% of the sample.

The collaborating institutions used their own protocols to collect whole blood in K2EDTA tubes. Collaborator samples were shipped for TCRbeta analysis as frozen whole blood, isolated PBMCs, or DNA extracted from either sample type. Study-wide conclusions, independent of this receptor: How much clinical and demographic metadata was included differed by source and by participant, and the metadata was provided uncurated.

The junction carries 12 bases between V and J, which are trimmed by 2 bases and 4 bases respectively. The CDR3 goes from the cysteine to the phenylalanine over 14 residues. The CDR3 DNA has 42 bases and is translated from base 1. CDR1 and CDR2 are read off the germline V gene as SGHVS and FQNEAQ. Details on this clone: There is no known antigen for this receptor. Base qualities are not recorded, but no much larger clone differs from it by a single base.

Sequencing was done on a sample of peripheral blood. The source is a man in his 70s with acute or convalescent COVID-19. The V and J segments used are TRBV7-8 and TRBJ2-7; possibly the D gene is TRBD1, per 5 matching bases. The CDR3 protein is CASSLTQGWYEQYF. The DNA is TGTGCCAGCAGCTTAACCCAGGGATGGTACGAGCAGTACTTC.